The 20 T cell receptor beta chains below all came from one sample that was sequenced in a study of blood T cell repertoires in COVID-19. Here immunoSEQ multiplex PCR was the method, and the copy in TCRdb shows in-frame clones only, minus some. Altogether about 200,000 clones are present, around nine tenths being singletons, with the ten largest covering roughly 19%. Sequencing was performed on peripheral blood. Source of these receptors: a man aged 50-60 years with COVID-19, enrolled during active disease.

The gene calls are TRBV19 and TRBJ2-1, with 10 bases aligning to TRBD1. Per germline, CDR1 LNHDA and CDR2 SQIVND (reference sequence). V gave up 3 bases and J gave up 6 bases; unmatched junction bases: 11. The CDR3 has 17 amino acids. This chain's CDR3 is CASSIEMTGGLGNEQFF. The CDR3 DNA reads TGTGCCAGTAGTATCGAGATGACAGGGGGCTTAGGCAATGAGCAGTTCTTC. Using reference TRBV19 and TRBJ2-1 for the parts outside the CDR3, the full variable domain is DGGITQSPKYLFRKEGQNVTLSCEQNLNHDAMYWYRQDPGQGLRLIYYSQIVNDFQKGDIAEGYSVSREKKESFPLTVTSAQKNPTAFYLCASSIEMTGGLGNEQFFGPGTRLTVL.

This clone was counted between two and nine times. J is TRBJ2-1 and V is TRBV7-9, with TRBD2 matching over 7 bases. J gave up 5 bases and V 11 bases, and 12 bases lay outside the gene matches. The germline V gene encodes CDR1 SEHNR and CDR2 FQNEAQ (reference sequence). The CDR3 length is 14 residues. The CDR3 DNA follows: TGTGCCTTGCTATGGGGGGGAGATAACAATGAGCAGTTCTTC. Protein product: CALLWGGDNNEQFF.

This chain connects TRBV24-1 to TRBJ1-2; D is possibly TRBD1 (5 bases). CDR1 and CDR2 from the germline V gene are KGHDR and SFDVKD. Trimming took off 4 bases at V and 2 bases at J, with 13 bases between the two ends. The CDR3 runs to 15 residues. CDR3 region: CATSDPGGLNYGYTF. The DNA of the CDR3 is TGTGCCACCAGTGACCCGGGGGGGTTAAACTATGGCTACACCTTC.

CDR3 in amino acids: CASSLAGGDETQYF. The DNA of the CDR3 is TGTGCCAGTAGTCTAGCGGGGGGTGACGAGACCCAGTACTTC. This rearrangement joins TRBV19 to TRBJ2-5; 11 bases match TRBD2. The CDR3 is 14 residues long. Germline CDR1 reads LNHDA; CDR2 reads SQIVND (reference sequence). V was pared by 5 bases and J by 5 bases, with 4 bases of the junction left unmatched.

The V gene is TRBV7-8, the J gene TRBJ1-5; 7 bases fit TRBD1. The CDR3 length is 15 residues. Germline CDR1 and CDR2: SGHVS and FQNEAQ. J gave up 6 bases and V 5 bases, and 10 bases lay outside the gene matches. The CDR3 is CASSQEGASLQPQHF. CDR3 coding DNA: TGTGCCAGCAGCCAGGAGGGGGCATCGCTTCAGCCCCAGCATTTT.

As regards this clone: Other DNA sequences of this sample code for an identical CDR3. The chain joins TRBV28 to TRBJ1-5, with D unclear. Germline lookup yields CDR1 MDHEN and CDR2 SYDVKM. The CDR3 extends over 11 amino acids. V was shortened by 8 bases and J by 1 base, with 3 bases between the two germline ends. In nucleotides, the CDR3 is TGTGCCAGCCGGAGCAATCAGCCCCAGCATTTT. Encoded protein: CASRSNQPQHF.

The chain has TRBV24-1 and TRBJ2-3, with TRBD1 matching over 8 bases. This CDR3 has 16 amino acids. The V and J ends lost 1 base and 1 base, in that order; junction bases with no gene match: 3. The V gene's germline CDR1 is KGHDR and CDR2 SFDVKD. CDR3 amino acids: CATSDFPGQGTDTQYF. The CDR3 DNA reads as TGTGCCACCAGTGATTTTCCGGGACAGGGCACAGATACGCAGTATTTT.

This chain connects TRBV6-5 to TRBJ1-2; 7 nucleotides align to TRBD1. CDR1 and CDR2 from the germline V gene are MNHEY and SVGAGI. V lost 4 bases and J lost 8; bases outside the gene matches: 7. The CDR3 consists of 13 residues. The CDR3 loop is CASSFNRGGGYTF. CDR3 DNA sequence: TGTGCCAGCAGTTTCAACAGGGGCGGAGGCTACACCTTC.

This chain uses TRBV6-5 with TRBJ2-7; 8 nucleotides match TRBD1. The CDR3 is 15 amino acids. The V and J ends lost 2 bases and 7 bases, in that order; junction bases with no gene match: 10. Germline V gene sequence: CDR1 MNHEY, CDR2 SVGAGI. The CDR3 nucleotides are TGTGCCAGCAGTTACCCAACCGAGACAGGGGCTGAGCAGTACTTC. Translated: CASSYPTETGAEQYF.

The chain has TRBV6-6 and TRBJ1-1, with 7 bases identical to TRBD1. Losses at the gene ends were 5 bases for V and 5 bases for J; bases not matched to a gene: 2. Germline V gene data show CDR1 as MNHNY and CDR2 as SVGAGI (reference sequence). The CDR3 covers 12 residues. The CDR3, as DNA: TGTGCCAGCAGTCGACAGGGTACTGAAGCTTTCTTT. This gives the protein CASSRQGTEAFF.

The CDR3 DNA is TGCGCCAGCAGCTTGGGAGGGACAGATAGGAACGTCCTGACTTTC. As protein: CASSLGGTDRNVLTF. The chain uses TRBV5-1 and TRBJ2-6, with 7 bases lining up with TRBD1. Germline assignment: CDR1 SGHRS and CDR2 YFSETQ. V shed 0 bases, J shed 10 bases, and the junction held 7 bases outside the gene matches. CDR3 length: 15 amino acids.

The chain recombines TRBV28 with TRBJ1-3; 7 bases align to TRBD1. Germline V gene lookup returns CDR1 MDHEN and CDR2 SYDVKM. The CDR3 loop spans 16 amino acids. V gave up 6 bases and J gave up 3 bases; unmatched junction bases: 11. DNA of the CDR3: TGTGCCAGCAGGCTTACCACCGGGACAGTTGGAAACACCATATATTTT. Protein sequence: CASRLTTGTVGNTIYF.

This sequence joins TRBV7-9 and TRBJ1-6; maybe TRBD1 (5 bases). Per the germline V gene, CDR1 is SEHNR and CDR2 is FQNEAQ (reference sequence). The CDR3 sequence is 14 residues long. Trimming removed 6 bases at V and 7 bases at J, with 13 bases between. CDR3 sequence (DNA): TGTGCCAGCAGAGAGACAGCGCGGAATTCACCCCTCCACTTT. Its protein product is CASRETARNSPLHF.

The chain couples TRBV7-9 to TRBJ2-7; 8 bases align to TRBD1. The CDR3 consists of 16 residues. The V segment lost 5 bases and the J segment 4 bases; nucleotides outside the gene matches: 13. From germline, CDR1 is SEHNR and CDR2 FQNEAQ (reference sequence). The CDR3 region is CASSPGRTGLGYEQYF. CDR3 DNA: TGTGCCAGCAGCCCCGGTCGGACAGGGCTTGGGTACGAGCAGTACTTC.

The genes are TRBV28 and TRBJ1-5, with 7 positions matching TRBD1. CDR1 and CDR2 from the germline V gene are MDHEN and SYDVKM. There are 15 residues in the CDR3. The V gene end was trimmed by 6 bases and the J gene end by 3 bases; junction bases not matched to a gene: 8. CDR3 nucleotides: TGTGCCAGCAGAACTCCGGGACAGCCCAATCAGCCCCAGCATTTT. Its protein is CASRTPGQPNQPQHF.

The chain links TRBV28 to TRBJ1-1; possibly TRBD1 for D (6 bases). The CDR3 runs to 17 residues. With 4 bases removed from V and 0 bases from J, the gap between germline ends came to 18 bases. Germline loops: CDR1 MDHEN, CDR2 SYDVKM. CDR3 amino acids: CASSYLTGLTMNTEAFF. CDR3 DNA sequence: TGTGCCAGCAGTTACTTGACAGGCCTCACCATGAACACTGAAGCTTTCTTT.

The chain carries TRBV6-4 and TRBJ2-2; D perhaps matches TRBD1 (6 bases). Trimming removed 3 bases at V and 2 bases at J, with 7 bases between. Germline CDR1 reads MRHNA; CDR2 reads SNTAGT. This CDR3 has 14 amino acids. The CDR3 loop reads CASSEDSNTGELFF. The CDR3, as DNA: TGTGCCAGCAGTGAGGACAGCAACACCGGGGAGCTGTTTTTT.

This CDR3 reads CASSPKGGSLVWNEQFF. CDR3 coding DNA: TGTGCCAGCAGCCCCAAGGGCGGGAGCTTAGTTTGGAATGAGCAGTTCTTC. The V call is TRBV7-9, the J call TRBJ2-1, with TRBD2 identical over 7 bases. CDR3 length: 17 residues. V shed 5 bases, J shed 7 bases, and the junction held 17 bases outside the gene matches. CDR1 SEHNR and CDR2 FQNEAQ come from the germline V gene (reference sequence).

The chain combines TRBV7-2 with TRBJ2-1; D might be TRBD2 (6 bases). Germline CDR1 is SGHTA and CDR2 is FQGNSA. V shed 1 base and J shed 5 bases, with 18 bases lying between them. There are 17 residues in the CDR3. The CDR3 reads CASSLGVGLRGHNEQFF. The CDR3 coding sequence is TGTGCCAGCAGCTTAGGGGTGGGACTGAGGGGCCACAATGAGCAGTTCTTC. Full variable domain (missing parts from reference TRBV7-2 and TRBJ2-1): GAGVSQSPSNKVTEKGKDVELRCDPISGHTALYWYRQSLGQGLEFLIYFQGNSAPDKSGLPSDRFSAERTGGSVSTLTIQRTQQEDSAVYLCASSLGVGLRGHNEQFFGPGTRLTVL.

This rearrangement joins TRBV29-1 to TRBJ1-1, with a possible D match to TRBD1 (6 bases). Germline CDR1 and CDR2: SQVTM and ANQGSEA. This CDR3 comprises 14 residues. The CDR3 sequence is CSSHGQNMNTEAFF. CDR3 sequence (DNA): TGCAGTTCCCATGGACAGAATATGAACACTGAAGCTTTCTTT. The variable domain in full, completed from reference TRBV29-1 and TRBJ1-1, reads SAVISQKPSRDICQRGTSLTIQCQVDSQVTMMFWYRQQPGQSLTLIATANQGSEATYESGFVIDKFPISRPNLTFSTLTVSNMSPEDSSIYLCSSHGQNMNTEAFFGQGTRLTVV.